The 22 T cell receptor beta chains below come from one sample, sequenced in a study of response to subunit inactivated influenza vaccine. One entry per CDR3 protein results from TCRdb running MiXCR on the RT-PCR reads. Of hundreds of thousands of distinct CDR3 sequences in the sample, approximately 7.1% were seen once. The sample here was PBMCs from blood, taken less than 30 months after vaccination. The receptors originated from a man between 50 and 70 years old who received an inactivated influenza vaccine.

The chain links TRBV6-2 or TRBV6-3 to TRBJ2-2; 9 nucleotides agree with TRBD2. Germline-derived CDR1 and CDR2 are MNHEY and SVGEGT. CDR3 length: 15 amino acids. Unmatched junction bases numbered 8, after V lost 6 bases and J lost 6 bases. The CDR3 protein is CASSSGTSPSGELFF. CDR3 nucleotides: TGTGCCAGCAGCTCCGGGACTAGCCCTTCCGGGGAGCTGTTTTTT.

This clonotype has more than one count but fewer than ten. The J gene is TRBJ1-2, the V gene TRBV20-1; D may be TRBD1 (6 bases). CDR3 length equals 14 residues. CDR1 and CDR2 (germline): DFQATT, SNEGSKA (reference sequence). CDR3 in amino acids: CRGGPGAGNYGYTF. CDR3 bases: TGCAGAGGGGGGCCAGGTGCAGGCAACTATGGCTACACCTTC.

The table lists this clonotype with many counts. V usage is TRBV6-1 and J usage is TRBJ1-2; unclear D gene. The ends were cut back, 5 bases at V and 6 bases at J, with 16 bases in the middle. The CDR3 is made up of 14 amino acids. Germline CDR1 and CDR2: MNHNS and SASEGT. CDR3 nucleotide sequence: TGTGCCAGCAGTCCTACCGGGGTTACCGATGGCTACACCTTC. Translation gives CASSPTGVTDGYTF.

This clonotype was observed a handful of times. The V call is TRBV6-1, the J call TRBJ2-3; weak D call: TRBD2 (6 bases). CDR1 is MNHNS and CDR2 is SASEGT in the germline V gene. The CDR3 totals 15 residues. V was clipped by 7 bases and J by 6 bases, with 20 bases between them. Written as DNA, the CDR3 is TGTGCCAGCATACGTTCGGGACTCATATCGGATACGCAGTATTTT. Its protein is CASIRSGLISDTQYF.

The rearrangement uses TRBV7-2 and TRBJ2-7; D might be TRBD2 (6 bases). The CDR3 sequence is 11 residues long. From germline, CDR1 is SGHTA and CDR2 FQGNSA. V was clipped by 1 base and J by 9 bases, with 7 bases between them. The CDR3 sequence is CASSLGGMQYF. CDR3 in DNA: TGTGCCAGCAGCTTAGGCGGGATGCAGTACTTC. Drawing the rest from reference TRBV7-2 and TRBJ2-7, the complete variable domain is GAGVSQSPSNKVTEKGKDVELRCDPISGHTALYWYRQSLGQGLEFLIYFQGNSAPDKSGLPSDRFSAERTGGSVSTLTIQRTQQEDSAVYLCASSLGGMQYFGPGTRLTVT.

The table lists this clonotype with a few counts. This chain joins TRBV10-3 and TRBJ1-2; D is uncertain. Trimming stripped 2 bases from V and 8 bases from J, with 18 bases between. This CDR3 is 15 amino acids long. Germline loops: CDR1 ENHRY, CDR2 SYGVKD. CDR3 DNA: TGTGCCATCAGTGAGGATAGTGGCGGTACTATGGGCTACACCTTC. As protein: CAISEDSGGTMGYTF.

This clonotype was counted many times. This CDR3 is CSARVVGKSSGNTIYF. DNA for the CDR3: TGCAGTGCTAGAGTAGTAGGAAAAAGCTCTGGAAACACCATATATTTT. V and J are TRBV20-1 and TRBJ1-3; D uncertain. V was shortened by 1 base and J by 0 bases, with 13 bases between the two germline ends. Per the germline V gene, CDR1 is DFQATT and CDR2 is SNEGSKA (reference sequence). The CDR3 totals 16 residues.

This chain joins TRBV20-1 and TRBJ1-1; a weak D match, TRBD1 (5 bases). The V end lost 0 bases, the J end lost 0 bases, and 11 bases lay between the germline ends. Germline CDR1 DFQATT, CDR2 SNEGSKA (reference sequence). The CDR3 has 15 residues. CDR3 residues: CSARDRGHLNTEAFF. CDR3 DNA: TGCAGTGCTAGAGATAGAGGACACTTGAACACTGAAGCTTTCTTT.

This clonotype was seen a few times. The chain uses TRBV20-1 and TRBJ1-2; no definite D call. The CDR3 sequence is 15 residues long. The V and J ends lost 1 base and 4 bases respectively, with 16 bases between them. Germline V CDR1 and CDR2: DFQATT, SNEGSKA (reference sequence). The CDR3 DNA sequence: TGCAGTGCTAGAGTGTTCGGTGGGTCCAGCTATGGCTACACCTTC. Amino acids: CSARVFGGSSYGYTF.

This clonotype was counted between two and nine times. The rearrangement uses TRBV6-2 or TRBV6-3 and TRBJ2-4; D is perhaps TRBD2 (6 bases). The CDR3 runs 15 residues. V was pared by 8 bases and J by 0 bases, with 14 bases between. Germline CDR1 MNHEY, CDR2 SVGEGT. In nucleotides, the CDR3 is TGTGCCAGCCGATCTAGCGTAATAGCCAAAAACATTCAGTACTTC. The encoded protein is CASRSSVIAKNIQYF.

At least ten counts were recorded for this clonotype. Written as DNA, the CDR3 is TGTGCCAGCAGCACAACGACAGGGTCCGGGGAGCTGTTTTTT. This sequence encodes CASSTTTGSGELFF. V and J are TRBV7-6 and TRBJ2-2, with 7 nucleotides matching TRBD1. Germline CDR1 is SGHVS and CDR2 is FNYEAQ. This CDR3 spans 14 amino acids. The trim removed 5 bases at V and 6 bases at J, leaving 6 bases unmatched.

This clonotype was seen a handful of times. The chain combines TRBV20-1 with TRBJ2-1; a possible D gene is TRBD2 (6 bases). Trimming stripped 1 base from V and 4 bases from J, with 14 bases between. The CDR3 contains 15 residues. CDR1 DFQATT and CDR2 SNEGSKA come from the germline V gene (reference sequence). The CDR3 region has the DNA TGCAGTGCTAGAGTTGCGCAGGGAGGTTACAATGAGCAGTTCTTC. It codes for CSARVAQGGYNEQFF.

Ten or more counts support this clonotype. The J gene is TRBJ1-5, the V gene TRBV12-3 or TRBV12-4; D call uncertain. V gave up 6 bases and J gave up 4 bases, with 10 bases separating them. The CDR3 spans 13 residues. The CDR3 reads CASRDRVNQPQHF. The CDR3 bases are TGTGCCAGCAGGGATAGGGTTAATCAGCCCCAGCATTTT.

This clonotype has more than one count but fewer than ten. The CDR3 sequence is CASRGQGADNTEAFF. CDR3 coding DNA: TGTGCCAGCAGAGGACAGGGGGCAGACAACACTGAAGCTTTCTTT. V is TRBV7-9 and J is TRBJ1-1; 11 nucleotides line up with TRBD1. J lost 2 bases, V lost 6 bases, and 5 bases had no gene match. The germline V gene has CDR1 SEHNR and CDR2 FQNEAQ (reference sequence). This CDR3 contains 15 residues.

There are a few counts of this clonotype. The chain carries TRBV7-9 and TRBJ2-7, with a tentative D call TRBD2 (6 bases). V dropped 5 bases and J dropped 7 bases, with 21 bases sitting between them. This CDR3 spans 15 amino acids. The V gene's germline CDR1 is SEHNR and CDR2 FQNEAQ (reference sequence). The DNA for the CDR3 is TGTGCCAGCAGCCTGGGAGGACTTAGAAAGCGAGAGCAGTACTTC. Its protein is CASSLGGLRKREQYF.

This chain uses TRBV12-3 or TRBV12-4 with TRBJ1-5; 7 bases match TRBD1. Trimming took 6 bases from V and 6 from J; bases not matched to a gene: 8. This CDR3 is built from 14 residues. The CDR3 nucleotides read TGTGCCAGCAGCCAGGACAGGAGGGGTCAGCCCCAGCATTTT. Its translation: CASSQDRRGQPQHF.

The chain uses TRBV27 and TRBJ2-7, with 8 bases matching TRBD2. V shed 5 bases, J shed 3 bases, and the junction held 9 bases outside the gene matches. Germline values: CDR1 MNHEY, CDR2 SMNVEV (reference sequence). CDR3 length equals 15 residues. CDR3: CASSRTGGDIYEQYF. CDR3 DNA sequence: TGTGCCAGCAGTAGAACGGGGGGGGATATCTACGAGCAGTACTTC.

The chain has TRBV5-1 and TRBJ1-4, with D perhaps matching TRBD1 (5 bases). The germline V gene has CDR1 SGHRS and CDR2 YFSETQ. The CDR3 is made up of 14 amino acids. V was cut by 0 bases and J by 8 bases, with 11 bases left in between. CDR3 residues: CASSLDGEGEKLFF. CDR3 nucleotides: TGCGCCAGCAGCTTGGACGGAGAGGGGGAAAAACTGTTTTTT. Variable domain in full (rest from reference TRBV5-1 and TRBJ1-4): KAGVTQTPRYLIKTRGQQVTLSCSPISGHRSVSWYQQTPGQGLQFLFEYFSETQRNKGNFPGRFSGRQFSNSRSEMNVSTLELGDSALYLCASSLDGEGEKLFFGSGTQLSVL.

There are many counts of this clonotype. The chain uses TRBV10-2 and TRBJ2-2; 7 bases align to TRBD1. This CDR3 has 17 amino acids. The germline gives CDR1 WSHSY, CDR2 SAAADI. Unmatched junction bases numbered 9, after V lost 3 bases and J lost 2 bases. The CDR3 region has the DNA TGCGCCAGCAGTGAAGACCCGACAGGGAGAAACACCGGGGAGCTGTTTTTT. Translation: CASSEDPTGRNTGELFF.

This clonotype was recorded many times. The CDR3 DNA sequence: TGTGCCAGCAGTTTATCAGGGATGGGGAACACCGGGGAGCTGTTTTTT. Translating gives CASSLSGMGNTGELFF. The gene calls are TRBV27 and TRBJ2-2; D is unclear. The V end was cut by 0 bases, the J end by 1 base, with 9 bases between. This CDR3 has 16 residues. The germline V gene has CDR1 MNHEY and CDR2 SMNVEV (reference sequence).

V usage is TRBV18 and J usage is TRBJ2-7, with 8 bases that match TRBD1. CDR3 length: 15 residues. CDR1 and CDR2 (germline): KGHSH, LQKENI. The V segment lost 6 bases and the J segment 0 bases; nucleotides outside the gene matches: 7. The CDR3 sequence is CASSPGQASSYEQYF. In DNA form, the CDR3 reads TGTGCCAGCTCCCCGGGACAGGCGAGCTCCTACGAGCAGTACTTC.

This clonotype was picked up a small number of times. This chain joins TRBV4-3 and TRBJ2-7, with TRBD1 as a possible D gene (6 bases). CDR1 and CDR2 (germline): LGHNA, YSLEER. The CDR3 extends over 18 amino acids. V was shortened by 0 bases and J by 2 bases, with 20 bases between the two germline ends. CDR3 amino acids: CASSQDVGRTGNPYEQYF. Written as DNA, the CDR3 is TGCGCCAGCAGCCAAGATGTGGGGAGAACAGGGAACCCCTACGAGCAGTACTTC.